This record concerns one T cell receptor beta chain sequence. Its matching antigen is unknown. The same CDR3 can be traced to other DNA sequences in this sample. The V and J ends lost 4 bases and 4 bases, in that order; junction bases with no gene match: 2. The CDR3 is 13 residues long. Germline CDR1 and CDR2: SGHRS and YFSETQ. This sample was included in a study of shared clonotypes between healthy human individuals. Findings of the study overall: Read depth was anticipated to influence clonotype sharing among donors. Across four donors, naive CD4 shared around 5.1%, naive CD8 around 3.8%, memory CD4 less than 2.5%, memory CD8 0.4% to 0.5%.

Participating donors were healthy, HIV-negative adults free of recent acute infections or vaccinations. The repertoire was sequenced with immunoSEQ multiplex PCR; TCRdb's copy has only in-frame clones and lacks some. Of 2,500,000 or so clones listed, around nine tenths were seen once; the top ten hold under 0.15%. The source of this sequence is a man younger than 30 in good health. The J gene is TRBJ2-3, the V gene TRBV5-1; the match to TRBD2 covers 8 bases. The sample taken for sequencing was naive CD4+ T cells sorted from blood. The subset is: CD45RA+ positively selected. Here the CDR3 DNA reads TGCGCCAGCAGCGTCGGGGGGGCAGATACGCAGTATTTT. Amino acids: CASSVGGADTQYF.